This T cell receptor beta chain was recorded in a study of shared T cell receptors in the human thymus. Germline V gene data show CDR1 as LNHDA and CDR2 as SQIVND (reference sequence). This CDR3 is 14 amino acids long. Trimming took off 3 bases at V and 2 bases at J, with 10 bases between the two ends. Here immunoSEQ multiplex PCR was the method, and the copy in TCRdb shows in-frame clones only, minus some. The sample consists of some 400,000 clones, around 93% of them appearing once. Sample: thymocytes. V usage is TRBV19 and J usage is TRBJ1-2; D gene uncertain. The clonotype originates from a human donor. This CDR3 is CASSMALGNYGYTF. The CDR3 region has the DNA TGTGCCAGTAGTATGGCCCTTGGGAACTATGGCTACACCTTC.